Sequencing of this T cell receptor beta chain was carried out in a study of cytomegalovirus exposure and HLA in healthy donors. Remarks on this clone: Its antigen is as yet unknown.

Germline loops: CDR1 LNHDA, CDR2 SQIVND (reference sequence). V shed 6 bases and J shed 8 bases, with 13 bases lying between them. The CDR3 has 12 amino acids. PCR used 60 Vbeta primers and 13 Jbeta primers. The data were produced by immunoSEQ multiplex PCR, yet TCRdb's version contains in-frame clones alone and is incomplete. The data contain around 280,000 clones, approximately 90% of them singletons. General study results and limits: Previously analyzed data showed that most TCR beta V segments were productive at a frequency of about 90% or about 30%.

Sample: PBMCs. The chain uses TRBV19 and TRBJ1-1, with D tentatively TRBD1 (6 bases). The source is a woman aged 18-29 years in good health and CMV-seronegative. The CDR3 protein is CASRWMTGEAFF. CDR3 in DNA: TGTGCCAGTAGGTGGATGACAGGAGAAGCTTTCTTT.